A selection of T cell receptor beta chains follows, all from one sample in a study of radiotherapy plus CTLA-4 blockade in lung cancer. Only in-frame clones appear in the TCRdb table, and some are missing; sequencing was by immunoSEQ multiplex PCR. In the table there are more than 60,000 clones, about 72% of which are singletons. The sequencing used peripheral blood, collected from a patient treated with radiotherapy plus ipilimumab. The receptor source for this set is a human donor with non-small cell lung cancer who had a complete response to radiotherapy plus ipilimumab. The CDR3 runs from the conserved cysteine through the conserved F or W. D genes are given only for firm matches. Rows give clone size only sometimes, using once, few, many, or a class for an expanded clone.

d_gene,j_gene,abundance,v_gene,CDR3nt,CDR3aa
TRBD2,TRBJ2-3,-,TRBV4-1,TGCGCCAGCAGAGCGGATCTAGCGGGAGCTAGCACAGATACGCAGTATTTT,CASRADLAGASTDTQYF
TRBD2,TRBJ2-2,-,TRBV30,TGTGCCTCCTTAGCGGGGGCCAACACCGGGGAGCTGTTTTTT,CASLAGANTGELFF
TRBD1,TRBJ1-2,-,TRBV9,TGTGCCAGCAGCGCCCCCCCGGGACAGGGGGCCGGCTATGGCTACACCTTC,CASSAPPGQGAGYGYTF
TRBD1,TRBJ2-1,once,TRBV5-4,TGTGCCAGCAGCCCTCGGACAGGCGGCTCCTACAATGAGCAGTTCTTC,CASSPRTGGSYNEQFF
-,TRBJ2-7,once,TRBV19,TGTGCCAGTAGTCAACAGATAAAGAACGTGGAGTACTTC,CASSQQIKNVEYF
-,TRBJ2-3,-,TRBV2,TGTGCCAGCAGTGTCACAGAACGAGTTACGCAGTATTTT,CASSVTERVTQYF
TRBD2,TRBJ2-1,-,TRBV2,TGTGCCAGCAGTGATAGCGGGGGCGGGGATGAGCAGTTCTTC,CASSDSGGGDEQFF
TRBD1,TRBJ2-2,once,TRBV7-9,TGTGCCAGCAGCTTTACAGGGGCGAACACCGGGGAGCTGTTTTTT,CASSFTGANTGELFF
-,TRBJ1-1,many,TRBV27,TGTGCCAGCAGTTTATCTTGGGGGGGTGGGAACACTGAAGCTTTCTTT,CASSLSWGGGNTEAFF
TRBD1,TRBJ2-5,-,TRBV29-1,TGCAGCGTTGAGGGGGGGACAGGGAAGATACGGAAGACCCAGTACTTC,CSVEGGTGKIRKTQYF
-,TRBJ1-1,-,TRBV4-1,TGCGCCAGCAGCCAGGAGTTGCGGGATAACACTGAAGCTTTCTTT,CASSQELRDNTEAFF
TRBD1,TRBJ1-5,-,TRBV16,TGTGCCAGCAGCCTGACAGGGGTTAGCAATCAGCCCCAGCATTTT,CASSLTGVSNQPQHF
TRBD2,TRBJ2-2,-,TRBV2,TGTGCCAGCAGTAGCCCGGGACTAGCGGGTTCGAACACCGGGGAGCTGTTTTTT,CASSSPGLAGSNTGELFF
TRBD1,TRBJ2-7,-,TRBV7-6,TGTGCCAGCAGCTTAGGGGGGACAGGGAAGCCCTACGAGCAGTACTTC,CASSLGGTGKPYEQYF
-,TRBJ2-1,-,TRBV5-4,TGTGCCAGCAGCTTACTCACTAGAGACCCCTACAATGAGCAGTTCTTC,CASSLLTRDPYNEQFF
TRBD1,TRBJ1-4,-,TRBV7-8,TGTGCCAGCAGCTTATCTCCCAGGACAGGGATAATCCAACGGGCTAATGAAAAACTGTTTTTT,CASSLSPRTGIIQRANEKLFF
-,TRBJ1-6,-,TRBV14,TGTGCCAGCAGCTTGACAGGATTTAATTCACCCCTCCACTTT,CASSLTGFNSPLHF
-,TRBJ1-2,few,TRBV5-6,TGTGCCAGCAGCTTGATTAGCAACTATGGCTACACCTTC,CASSLISNYGYTF
TRBD2,TRBJ2-1,-,TRBV6-1,TGTGCCAGCAAAGGGACTAGCGGGGCGTGGAATGAGCAGTTCTTC,CASKGTSGAWNEQFF
TRBD2,TRBJ2-1,-,TRBV27,TGTGCCAGCAGACCCCTCCGGCTAGCGGACTCCTACAATGAGCAGTTCTTC,CASRPLRLADSYNEQFF
TRBD2,TRBJ2-7,-,TRBV7-2,TGTGCCAGCAGCTTAGGGCGGGGGACCTACGAGCAGTACTTC,CASSLGRGTYEQYF
-,TRBJ2-1,-,TRBV30,TGTGTGGGGGGTCGACCAGTAAATGAGCAGTTCTTC,CVGGRPVNEQFF
TRBD2,TRBJ2-7,-,TRBV5-1,TGCGCCAGCAGACTAGCGGGAGCGTACGAGCAGTACTTC,CASRLAGAYEQYF
TRBD2,TRBJ2-7,few,TRBV6-5,TGTGCCAGCAGTTACTTGTCTAGCGGGTCCTACGAGCAGTACTTC,CASSYLSSGSYEQYF
TRBD1,TRBJ2-7,few,TRBV28,TGTGCCAGTGAGACAGGGAAATCCTACGAGCAGTACTTC,CASETGKSYEQYF
TRBD1,TRBJ2-6,-,TRBV5-1,TGCGCCAGCAGCTTGGTTGCTCAGGGGGCAACTGGGGCCAACGTCCTGACTTTC,CASSLVAQGATGANVLTF
-,TRBJ2-5,-,TRBV4-2,TGTGCCAGCAGCCAAGACGCGACTAGGAAGATGGAGACCCAGTACTTC,CASSQDATRKMETQYF
TRBD1,TRBJ2-1,-,TRBV29-1,TGCAGCGCAGCAGGGACAGTAGACAATGAGCAGTTCTTC,CSAAGTVDNEQFF
TRBD2,TRBJ2-1,-,TRBV7-8,TGTGCCAGCAGCTCTTTGGGTAGCGGGGGCGGCAATGAGCAGTTCTTC,CASSSLGSGGGNEQFF
-,TRBJ2-5,-,TRBV5-1,TGCGCCAGCAGCATCTCCGGAACAGGTTTCGAGACCCAGTACTTC,CASSISGTGFETQYF
TRBD1,TRBJ1-5,-,TRBV19,TGTGCCAGTAGTATCCCCGGGACAGGTAATAGCAATCAGCCCCAGCATTTT,CASSIPGTGNSNQPQHF
-,TRBJ1-5,few,TRBV5-1,TGCGCCAGCAGCTTGATCGCGGGGGATCAGCCCCAGCATTTT,CASSLIAGDQPQHF
TRBD2,TRBJ2-3,-,TRBV5-6,TGTGCCAGCAGCTTGGCGGGGATAGCGGGATTCGTGGGAGATACGCAGTATTTT,CASSLAGIAGFVGDTQYF
-,TRBJ2-7,-,TRBV7-9,TGTGCCAGCAGCTTATTTACAGGGTACTACTCCTACGAGCAGTACTTC,CASSLFTGYYSYEQYF
-,TRBJ2-1,-,TRBV5-1,TGCGCCAGCAGTTTTCAGGGGGGTTACAATGAGCAGTTCTTC,CASSFQGGYNEQFF